This TCR beta chain was retrieved from a study of T cells in Graves' hyperthyroidism and ophthalmopathy (dated by TCRdb to 2018 to 2020). Study-level background: Peripheral blood was sampled at the time of initial diagnosis, prior to any treatment. To identify distinguishing TCR V-J signatures, a discovery cohort of 90 to 100 patients was used, comprising under 45 with Graves' ophthalmopathy and around 60 with stable Graves' hyperthyroidism. The approximately 95 discovery patients were divided at random into training and test sets in a 7:3 ratio. Whether ophthalmopathy could be predicted prospectively was tested in an independent validation cohort made up of under 20 hyperthyroidism patients plus 17 patients who later progressed to ophthalmopathy. TCR Vbeta CDR3 sequencing of some 140 peripheral blood samples (about 45 ophthalmopathy, under 80 hyperthyroidism and roughly 17 progressor patients) is reported in the paper. After sampling, hyperthyroidism patients received methimazole starting at 30 mg daily, and ophthalmopathy patients received high-dose intravenous methylprednisolone. Thyroid tissue and blood T-cell repertoires from about six Graves' hyperthyroidism patients were also compared in the study. Points the paper makes about the study in general: During validation, the model predicted progression to ophthalmopathy a median of roughly 7.1 months ahead of onset, with almost 71% sensitivity and almost 75% specificity. Most expanded thyroid clonotypes (frequency above 0.001) were also found in blood, which suggests that blood repertoires may mirror thyroid immune responses. Sample size was not statistically predetermined, and investigators were not blinded to group allocation. Ophthalmopathy was separated from stable hyperthyroidism by a 13 V-J signature model, with just over 85% sensitivity and approximately 81% specificity obtained in cross-validation and 80%/75% obtained in testing.

V lost 6 bases and J lost 9 bases; the stretch between them is 11 bases long. The CDR3 sequence holds 12 residues, the cysteine and phenylalanine included. CDR3 DNA only is kept here, 36 bases in frame from base 1. Based on the germline V gene, the CDR1 and CDR2 sequences are MNHEY and SVGEGT. TCR beta CDR3 regions were amplified from RNA transcripts. The TCR CDR3 was subjected to a first round of RT-PCR using the HTBI primer set and the Qiagen OneStep RT-PCR kit. Libraries were constructed in a second round of multiplex PCR, after which size selection and purification were performed. Sequencing of the libraries was done on an Illumina HiSeq2000 using paired-end 100 bp reads. The study's processing was this. Raw data were processed with SOAPnuke, discarding reads with adapters, uncalled bases, mean Phred below 15, or no exact constant-primer or identifier match. High-quality paired reads were merged using COPE v1.2.5, and each unique nucleotide sequence was defined as a clonotype. Clonotypes were aligned to IMGT TRBV, TRBD and TRBJ reference segments using MiTCR v1.1. The analysis included only V-J combinations with a frequency above 0.0001, which together covered around 99% of the repertoires. The TCS score was defined as F50 (clonal expansion) divided by E x V (chaos), with BLOSUM62-based TCRdist calculated between CDR3 peptides within each V-J. Welch's t-statistics and random forest reduced roughly 530 V-J features to around 14, which were used in a naive Bayes classifier (R e1071). TCRdb applied fastp at Q25 and MiXCR to the public reads, then kept only in-frame beta chains. Each entry merges the rows of one CDR3 protein and shows their most common DNA and genes. None of the V and J calls come from the authors' own analysis; TCRdb made them. This sample has under 450,000 distinct CDR3 sequences in its table, and about 14% of those were observed once. The top ten clones comprise less than 25% of the sample.

Hyperthyroidism patients were newly diagnosed, with disease duration under 2 months, and aged 18 to 65 years. The study excluded patients with uncontrolled infections, other autoimmune diseases, pregnancy or lactation. Clinical symptoms, serum thyroxine and TRAb, thyroid ultrasound, and orbital computed tomography formed the basis for the diagnoses. For progressor patients, blood was drawn at the first diagnosis of hyperthyroidism, before any ophthalmopathy symptoms had appeared. PBMCs were isolated from 10 ml of fresh peripheral blood by Ficoll-Paque density gradient centrifugation. Patients classed as progressors first received a Graves' hyperthyroidism diagnosis and then went on to develop ophthalmopathy during follow-up. Total RNA was extracted with Trizol reagent, and quality was checked on an Agilent 2100 Bioanalyzer. This clonotype was counted a few times. Its antigen target is currently unknown. No much larger clone exists at a distance of one base, and base qualities are not known.

This receptor was obtained from a man under 40 with Graves' hyperthyroidism that later progressed to Graves' ophthalmopathy. The sequence is built from TRBV6-2 or TRBV6-3 and TRBJ2-2; no D gene call is confident. Material: blood. CDR3 region: CASSYIARELFF. The nucleotide sequence is given as TGTGCCAGCAGCTACATAGCCCGGGAGCTGTTTTTT.